This entry is about one T cell receptor beta chain. What it binds is not known. Possible read error: a much larger clone is one base away. The sample belongs to a study of tumor and adjacent non-tumor tissue in lung cancer. Study summary: Patients were aged roughly 31 to 76, about ten men and 5 women, stage I to III. Study conclusions and caveats: Tumor repertoires had a smaller top 100 clone share than normal lung. Tumor tissue had significantly higher TCR diversity than normal lung.

The CDR3 loop spans 15 amino acids. Germline CDR1 MNHNY, CDR2 SVGAGI (reference sequence). TCRbeta libraries were built with three rounds of nested PCR, modified from ARM-PCR. Using its own MiXCR run on the multiplex PCR reads, TCRdb lists one record per CDR3 protein. This repertoire shows some 47,000 distinct CDR3 sequences, more than 60% found once; its top ten account for around 17%. No cell sorting was done before RNA was extracted from the tissue. This non-tumor lung sample came from over 3 cm beyond the tumor edge. The chain uses TRBV6-6 and TRBJ1-5; 8 nucleotides align to TRBD2. The DNA end lines up better with TRBJ2-3; the J call may be wrong. This TCR came from a middle-aged woman with non-small cell lung cancer. The sequenced sample was distant non-tumor lung tissue. CDR3 nucleotide sequence: TGTGCCAGCAGCGGGGGGGAAACTAGCAATCAGCCCCAGTATTTT. Translation gives CASSGGETSNQPQYF.